Shown below are 29 T cell receptor beta chains from a single sample sequenced in a study of cytomegalovirus exposure and HLA in healthy donors (dated by TCRdb to 2016 to 2017). The library was produced with the immunoSEQ multiplex PCR assay. For the multiplex PCR, a mixture combining 60 forward primers for TCR Vbeta segments and 13 reverse primers for TCR Jbeta segments was used. TCRdb's version of the immuneACCESS table is confined to in-frame rearrangements and falls short of the full clone set. An unresolved V gene accounts for under half of the shortfall where checked; the remainder is of unknown origin. The table for this sample lists 170,000 or so clones; around 84% of them were counted only once. Nearly 6.5% of the sample belongs to the ten largest clones. Sequencing was carried out using PBMCs. These receptor sequences come from a man in his forties or fifties in good health and CMV-seropositive.

This clone was detected a few times. The gene calls are TRBV10-2 and TRBJ2-1; 7 bases are a match to TRBD2. Germline assignment: CDR1 WSHSY and CDR2 SAAADI. The CDR3 covers 15 residues. J lost 0 bases, V lost 5 bases, and 4 bases had no gene match. DNA for the CDR3: TGCGCCAGCAGTCACAGCGGGGACTCCTACAATGAGCAGTTCTTC. Its translation is CASSHSGDSYNEQFF.

The chain is built from TRBV7-8 and TRBJ2-1, with TRBD2 matching 9 bases. In germline, CDR1 is SGHVS, CDR2 FQNEAQ. V lost 2 bases, J lost 2 bases, and 1 base stayed unmatched. The CDR3 has 15 residues. Here the CDR3 DNA reads TGTGCCAGCAGCTTAAGGACTAGCGCCTACAATGAGCAGTTCTTC. As protein: CASSLRTSAYNEQFF.

The V gene is TRBV5-5, the J gene TRBJ2-5; D is possibly TRBD1 (6 bases). Deletions cut 4 bases from V and 2 bases from J, with 15 bases between. Germline lookup yields CDR1 SGHKS and CDR2 YYEKEE (reference sequence). There are 15 residues in the CDR3. CDR3 region: CASSQRTALQETQYF. The CDR3 region has the DNA TGTGCCAGCAGCCAAAGGACAGCCCTACAAGAGACCCAGTACTTC.

This clone was counted once. The CDR3, as DNA: TGTGCCAGTAGGGGGGACAACCCGAATCAGCCCCAGCATTTT. Translating gives CASRGDNPNQPQHF. This rearrangement joins TRBV19 to TRBJ1-5; D perhaps matches TRBD1 (6 bases). The CDR3 is 14 amino acids. The germline CDR1 and CDR2 sequences are LNHDA and SQIVND (reference sequence). V lost 6 bases and J lost 4, with 13 bases in between.

The V gene is TRBV6-1, the J gene TRBJ1-1, with 11 positions matching TRBD1. Unmatched junction bases numbered 4, after V lost 6 bases and J lost 4 bases. Germline V lookup: CDR1 MNHNS, CDR2 SASEGT. This CDR3 has 14 residues. Written as DNA, the CDR3 is TGTGCCAGCAGCTCCGGGACAGGGGGCACTGAAGCTTTCTTT. It codes for CASSSGTGGTEAFF.

The V call is TRBV18, the J call TRBJ1-5; 8 bases are a match to TRBD1. In germline, CDR1 is KGHSH, CDR2 LQKENI. V lost 6 bases, J lost 6 bases, and 4 bases stayed unmatched. The CDR3 covers 13 residues. For the CDR3, the DNA is TGTGCCAGCTCCCCGACAGGGGCTCAGCCCCAGCATTTT. Translation: CASSPTGAQPQHF.

Comments on this clone: The same CDR3 arises from other DNA sequences in this sample as well. The chain uses TRBV9 and TRBJ1-3; a possible D gene is TRBD1 (5 bases). The CDR3 is 14 residues long. The V end lost 0 bases, the J end lost 3 bases, and 7 bases lay between the germline ends. From germline, CDR1 is SGDLS and CDR2 YYNGEE. Here the CDR3 DNA reads TGTGCCAGCAGCGTAGGGCAGGGTGGAAACACCATATATTTT. Its translation: CASSVGQGGNTIYF.

The DNA of the CDR3 is TGTGCCAGTAAAAACAGGGGGAATACTGAAGCTTTCTTT. Translated, it gives CASKNRGNTEAFF. This chain links TRBV19 with TRBJ1-1; 8 bases are shared with TRBD1. The trim removed 7 bases at V and 5 bases at J, leaving 6 bases unmatched. The CDR3 extends over 13 amino acids. Looked up from germline, CDR1 is LNHDA and CDR2 is SQIVND (reference sequence).

The gene calls are TRBV19 and TRBJ2-5; 13 nucleotides agree with TRBD2. The CDR3 is 20 residues long. Losses at the gene ends were 6 bases for V and 7 bases for J; bases not matched to a gene: 23. Germline V lookup: CDR1 LNHDA, CDR2 SQIVND (reference sequence). The DNA of the CDR3 is TGTGCCAGTAGCCCCCCCCTGGGAGGAGGGGGACTAGCGGGGCCCGGGACCCAGTACTTC. It encodes CASSPPLGGGGLAGPGTQYF.

This sequence joins TRBV2 and TRBJ1-1; D gene unclear. CDR1 is SNHLY, CDR2 FYNNEI, per germline. Trimming left V 2 bases short and J 0 bases short, with 7 bases between. This CDR3 has 14 amino acids. The CDR3, as DNA: TGTGCCAGCAGTGAAAGAGTAATGAACACTGAAGCTTTCTTT. Translated, it gives CASSERVMNTEAFF.

This chain uses TRBV4-1 with TRBJ2-5; D unresolved. CDR3 length: 16 amino acids. Between the trimmed V and J ends, which lost 0 bases and 3 bases, there was a span of 14 bases. In germline, CDR1 is MGHRA, CDR2 YSYEKL. The CDR3 here is CASSQERLPPKETQYF. In DNA form, the CDR3 reads TGCGCCAGCAGCCAAGAGCGTCTACCGCCGAAAGAGACCCAGTACTTC.

This chain uses TRBV11-3 with TRBJ2-1; maybe TRBD2 (5 bases). The germline V gene encodes CDR1 SGHNT and CDR2 YENEEA. The V gene lost 5 bases and the J gene lost 5 bases, with 16 bases spanning the gap. The CDR3 runs to 15 residues. This chain's CDR3 is CASSIRTEPHNEQFF. The CDR3 coding sequence is TGTGCCAGCAGCATAAGGACTGAACCACACAATGAGCAGTTCTTC.

This chain joins TRBV2 and TRBJ2-1; 12 nucleotides match TRBD2. J was trimmed by 4 bases and V by 7 bases; bases with no gene match: 5. The CDR3 length is 15 residues. Germline CDR1 SNHLY, CDR2 FYNNEI. CDR3 nucleotides: TGTGCCAGCACCACCCTAGCGGGAGGGTACAATGAGCAGTTCTTC. Translating it yields CASTTLAGGYNEQFF.

This chain uses TRBV11-3 with TRBJ1-2; no clear D gene. Trimming removed 1 base at V and 8 bases at J, with 14 bases between. Per the germline V gene, CDR1 is SGHNT and CDR2 is YENEEA. The CDR3 length is 14 residues. The chain's CDR3 is CASSLVRGEDGYTF. As DNA, the CDR3 is TGTGCCAGCAGCTTAGTTCGCGGGGAGGACGGCTACACCTTC. The whole variable domain, remainder taken from reference TRBV11-3 and TRBJ1-2, is EAGVVQSPRYKIIEKKQPVAFWCNPISGHNTLYWYLQNLGQGPELLIRYENEEAVDDSQLPKDRFSAERLKGVDSTLKIQPAELGDSAVYLCASSLVRGEDGYTFGSGTRLTVV.

The chain uses TRBV6-6 and TRBJ1-1; 7 nucleotides agree with TRBD1. Looked up from germline, CDR1 is MNHNY and CDR2 is SVGAGI (reference sequence). The CDR3 has 15 amino acids. Trimming cost V 2 bases and J 4 bases; bases outside gene matches: 7. In DNA, the CDR3 is TGTGCCAGCAGTTACGGACAGGAGGTAGGCACTGAAGCTTTCTTT. Its protein is CASSYGQEVGTEAFF.

A note on this clone: At one boundary the junction diverges from the germline segment, which might be a read error. The same CDR3 can be traced to other DNA sequences in this sample. The chain combines TRBV12-5 with TRBJ1-1, with no clear D. Per the germline V gene, CDR1 is LGHNT and CDR2 is FRNRAP. The CDR3 spans 13 residues. The CDR3 region is CASGLTRSTEAFF. The DNA of the CDR3 is TGCGCTAGTGGTTTGACCCGGTCCACCGAAGCTTTCTTT. The full variable domain, with the rest looked up from reference TRBV12-5 and TRBJ1-1, is DARVTQTPRHKVTEMGQEVTMRCQPILGHNTVFWYRQTMMQGLELLAYFRNRAPLDDSGMPKDRFSAEMPDATLATLKIQPSEPRDSAVYFCASGLTRSTEAFFGQGTRLTVV.

This rearrangement joins TRBV6-1 to TRBJ1-2, with a weak D call TRBD1 (5 bases). V lost 6 bases and J 4 bases, leaving 9 bases between the germline ends. The CDR3 is 12 residues long. Germline V gives CDR1 MNHNS, CDR2 SASEGT. CDR3 loop: CASSPDSYGYTF. The CDR3 DNA reads TGTGCCAGCAGCCCCGACAGCTATGGCTACACCTTC.

The rearrangement joins TRBV25-1 to TRBJ1-1, with TRBD1 matching over 12 bases. Germline assignment: CDR1 MGHDK and CDR2 SYGVNS. This CDR3 region has 15 residues. J gave up 4 bases and V 6 bases, and 6 bases lay outside the gene matches. This chain's CDR3 is CASRTGGQGATEAFF. As DNA, the CDR3 is TGTGCCAGCAGGACCGGGGGACAGGGGGCCACTGAAGCTTTCTTT.

V is TRBV18 and J is TRBJ2-7; 9 bases are shared with TRBD2. This CDR3 region has 16 residues. CDR1 and CDR2 (germline): KGHSH, LQKENI. V was pared by 1 base and J by 1 base, with 5 bases of the junction left unmatched. DNA of the CDR3: TGTGCCAGCTCACCACTGGGCGGGGGGGAGTCCTACGAGCAGTACTTC. This gives the protein CASSPLGGGESYEQYF. Together with reference TRBV18 and TRBJ2-7, the CDR3 gives the full variable domain: NAGVMQNPRHLVRRRGQEARLRCSPMKGHSHVYWYRQLPEEGLKFMVYLQKENIIDESGMPKERFSAEFPKEGPSILRIQQVVRGDSAAYFCASSPLGGGESYEQYFGPGTRLTVT.

The chain has TRBV7-9 and TRBJ1-1; 7 nucleotides match TRBD1. V trimming: 4 bases; J trimming: 4 bases; junction bases outside the gene matches: 6. The V gene's germline CDR1 is SEHNR and CDR2 FQNEAQ (reference sequence). The CDR3 covers 14 residues. CDR3 nucleotides: TGTGCCAGCAGCTCCCGGGACAGCCTCACTGAAGCTTTCTTT. This sequence encodes CASSSRDSLTEAFF.

The V and J genes are TRBV6-5 and TRBJ2-2, with 7 bases aligning to TRBD2. There are 15 residues in the CDR3. CDR1 MNHEY and CDR2 SVGAGI come from the germline V gene. J lost 7 bases, V lost 4 bases, and 9 bases had no gene match. Written as DNA, the CDR3 is TGTGCCAGCAGTTCTCGGACTAGAAGGAACGGGGAGCTGTTTTTT. This gives the protein CASSSRTRRNGELFF.

The CDR3 bases are TGTGCCATCAGTGAGGGGACAGGGGTAGGCCAAGAGACCCAGTACTTC. Translation gives CAISEGTGVGQETQYF. V is TRBV10-3 and J is TRBJ2-5, with TRBD1 matching over 10 bases. CDR3 length equals 16 residues. J lost 1 base, V lost 2 bases, and 4 bases had no gene match. Looked up from germline, CDR1 is ENHRY and CDR2 is SYGVKD.

This sequence joins TRBV6-1 and TRBJ2-7; 10 positions agree with TRBD2. Germline V gene data show CDR1 as MNHNS and CDR2 as SASEGT. CDR3 size: 15 residues. V lost 5 bases, J lost 4 bases, and 8 bases stayed unmatched. The CDR3 DNA reads TGTGCCAGCAGTCCCTCTAGCGGGAGTAGGTACGAGCAGTACGTC. It yields the protein CASSPSSGSRYEQYV.

This clone was seen a single time. The gene calls are TRBV29-1 and TRBJ1-1; a possible D gene is TRBD1 (5 bases). V lost 4 bases and J lost 1, with 10 bases in between. Germline V gene lookup returns CDR1 SQVTM and CDR2 ANQGSEA. This CDR3 has 13 amino acids. As DNA, the CDR3 is TGCAGCGTTGCCCCAGGGTCGAACACTGAAGCTTTCTTT. This sequence encodes CSVAPGSNTEAFF.

This clone was observed a handful of times. This chain connects TRBV4-2 to TRBJ2-7; 10 bases are shared with TRBD1. Germline CDR1 is LGHNA and CDR2 is YNFKEQ. The CDR3 contains 14 residues. The ends lost 2 bases at V and 6 bases at J; junction bases unmatched: 4. The CDR3: CASSQSGTGAEQYF. In DNA, the CDR3 is TGTGCCAGCAGCCAATCCGGGACAGGGGCCGAGCAGTACTTC.

V is TRBV29-1 and J is TRBJ1-3; 9 nucleotides line up with TRBD1. Per the germline V gene, CDR1 is SQVTM and CDR2 is ANQGSEA. The CDR3 runs to 13 residues. The trim removed 6 bases at V and 4 bases at J, leaving 4 bases unmatched. The chain's CDR3 is CSVGTGLGNTIYF. CDR3 in DNA: TGCAGCGTGGGGACAGGGTTGGGAAACACCATATATTTT.

This rearrangement joins TRBV25-1 to TRBJ1-4; 7 nucleotides line up with TRBD1. The CDR3 loop spans 13 amino acids. Germline CDR1 and CDR2: MGHDK and SYGVNS. J gave up 8 bases and V 7 bases, and 7 bases lay outside the gene matches. CDR3 sequence reads: CASKGDSEEKLFF. The CDR3 DNA is TGTGCCAGCAAGGGGGACAGTGAAGAAAAACTGTTTTTT.

The rearrangement links TRBV5-5 to TRBJ1-2; D gene ambiguous. This CDR3 has 13 amino acids. The germline gives CDR1 SGHKS, CDR2 YYEKEE (reference sequence). Trimming removed 2 bases at V and 4 bases at J, with 9 bases between. The CDR3 here is CASSFGEVYGYTF. CDR3 sequence (DNA): TGTGCCAGCAGCTTTGGGGAGGTCTATGGCTACACCTTC.

The table lists this clone with a few counts. The genes are TRBV5-4 and TRBJ2-1; 9 bases are shared with TRBD2. The CDR3 totals 17 residues. Germline V gene lookup returns CDR1 SGHNT and CDR2 YYREEE (reference sequence). J lost 4 bases, V lost 0 bases, and 8 bases had no gene match. CDR3 coding DNA: TGTGCCAGCAGCTTGGGCCTAGCGGGGAGTGGTTACAATGAGCAGTTCTTC. Protein product: CASSLGLAGSGYNEQFF.